This is a list of T cell receptor beta chains from one sample in a study of early T cells in non-severe SARS-CoV-2 infection. One entry per CDR3 protein results from TCRdb running MiXCR on the 5' RACE reads. The sample has some 60,000 distinct CDR3 sequences, roughly a tenth seen once. Sequences were obtained from whole blood. The origin of the receptors is an adult who was a healthcare worker with PCR-confirmed SARS-CoV-2 infection or an uninfected control (not recorded which). CDR3s include the opening cysteine and the closing phenylalanine or tryptophan. A D gene is named only where the DNA matches it firmly. A row's size may be missing; if present it is once, few, many or a size class.

J gene | V gene | D gene | clone size | CDR3 protein | CDR3 DNA
TRBJ2-7 | TRBV11-2 | NA | many | CASSAFYEQYF | TGTGCCAGCAGTGCCTTCTACGAGCAGTACTTC
TRBJ2-7 | TRBV27 | TRBD1 | many | CASSLHAPRQGPLYEQYF | TGTGCCAGCAGTCTCCACGCTCCCAGACAGGGGCCCTTATACGAGCAGTACTTC
TRBJ2-3 | TRBV7-6 | NA | few | CASTEGDTQYF | TGTGCCAGCACCGAGGGGGATACGCAGTATTTT
TRBJ2-1 | TRBV11-2 | TRBD1 | many | CASSLDRQGYNEQFF | TGTGCCAGCAGCTTAGATCGACAGGGGTACAATGAGCAGTTCTTC
TRBJ1-3 | TRBV27 | NA | few | CASSLDGYSGNTIYF | TGTGCCAGCAGTTTAGATGGATACTCTGGAAACACCATATATTTT
TRBJ1-4 | TRBV29-1 | TRBD1 | many | CSVGQGDEKLFF | TGCAGCGTTGGACAGGGTGATGAAAAACTGTTTTTT
TRBJ1-1 | TRBV29-1 | NA | NA | CSVAFPEGHTEAFF | TGCAGCGTTGCATTTCCTGAAGGCCACACTGAAGCTTTCTTT
TRBJ1-1 | TRBV29-1 | TRBD1 | many | CSVELGGNTEAFF | TGCAGCGTTGAACTAGGGGGCAATACTGAAGCTTTCTTT
TRBJ2-3 | TRBV29-1 | NA | many | CSVEKSGWGADTQYF | TGCAGCGTTGAAAAATCAGGCTGGGGCGCAGATACGCAGTATTTT
TRBJ2-1 | TRBV2 | TRBD2 | few | CASSGGTSGGNEQFF | TGTGCCAGCAGTGGCGGGACTAGCGGGGGGAATGAGCAGTTCTTC
TRBJ2-5 | TRBV20-1 | NA | many | CSAGGRSYQETQYF | TGCAGTGCAGGGGGGAGATCGTACCAAGAGACCCAGTACTTC
TRBJ1-5 | TRBV18 | NA | many | CASSSQGVQPQHF | TGTGCCAGCTCATCACAGGGAGTACAGCCCCAGCATTTT
TRBJ2-1 | TRBV11-2 | NA | NA | CASSLIPGVNSNEQFF | TGTGCCAGCAGCTTAATACCGGGAGTTAACTCCAATGAGCAGTTCTTC
TRBJ2-5 | TRBV7-3 | NA | NA | CASSLYGGETQYF | TGTGCCAGCAGCTTATACGGCGGAGAGACCCAGTACTTC
TRBJ1-2 | TRBV20-1 | TRBD1 | many | CSARGKAGQGLYGYTF | TGCAGTGCTAGAGGGAAGGCGGGACAGGGCCTCTATGGCTACACCTTC
TRBJ2-1 | TRBV7-2 | TRBD2 | many | CASSVQLAGYNEQFF | TGTGCCAGCAGCGTCCAGCTAGCGGGATACAATGAGCAGTTCTTC
TRBJ1-1 | TRBV4-1 | NA | medium-sized | CASSQELRKIEAFF | TGCGCCAGCAGCCAAGAGTTAAGGAAAATTGAAGCTTTCTTT
TRBJ1-5 | TRBV6-1 | NA | NA | CASRINLYEGNQPQHF | TGTGCCAGCAGAATCAACCTCTACGAAGGCAATCAGCCCCAGCATTTT
TRBJ2-1 | TRBV2 | NA | NA | CASSGLEQFF | TGTGCCAGCAGTGGACTAGAGCAGTTCTTC
TRBJ1-6 | TRBV11-2 | NA | NA | CASSPLTENSPLHF | TGTGCCAGCAGCCCTTTGACAGAAAATTCACCCCTCCACTTT
TRBJ1-2 | TRBV20-1 | NA | many | CSARGVSGTNYGYTF | TGCAGTGCTAGAGGGGTGTCAGGGACTAACTATGGCTACACCTTC
TRBJ2-3 | TRBV19 | NA | few | CASSIMAGSTDTQYF | TGTGCCAGTAGTATAATGGCGGGAAGCACAGATACGCAGTATTTT
TRBJ2-1 | TRBV7-2 | TRBD2 | many | CASSLKIATSGSGDEQFF | TGTGCCAGCAGCTTAAAGATCGCGACTAGCGGGAGTGGCGATGAGCAGTTCTTC
TRBJ2-3 | TRBV7-2 | TRBD1 | few | CASSARTGEAGVGLGDTQYF | TGTGCCAGCAGCGCTAGGACAGGGGAAGCTGGAGTAGGCCTAGGAGATACGCAGTATTTT
TRBJ2-3 | TRBV7-3 | TRBD2 | many | CASSLNSRESTDTQYF | TGTGCCAGCAGCTTAAACTCGCGGGAGAGTACAGATACGCAGTATTTT
TRBJ2-5 | TRBV6-5 | NA | many | CASSYGGSQETQYF | TGTGCCAGCAGTTACGGCGGCAGCCAAGAGACCCAGTACTTC
TRBJ1-1 | TRBV29-1 | NA | NA | CSVEDPYRDEAFF | TGCAGCGTTGAAGATCCTTACAGGGACGAAGCTTTCTTT
TRBJ1-6 | TRBV27 | NA | many | CASSLIGGRYNSPLHF | TGTGCCAGCAGTTTAATCGGGGGCCGATATAATTCACCCCTCCACTTT
TRBJ2-6 | TRBV11-2 | NA | NA | CASSAHSGANVLTF | TGTGCCAGCAGCGCCCACTCTGGGGCCAACGTCCTGACTTTC
TRBJ2-3 | TRBV7-3 | TRBD2 | many | CASSVGLAGFTDTQYF | TGTGCCAGCAGCGTCGGACTAGCGGGGTTCACAGATACGCAGTATTTT
TRBJ1-4 | TRBV20-1 | TRBD1 | many | CSQSTGTGGNEKLFF | TGCAGCCAATCCACCGGGACAGGGGGTAATGAAAAACTGTTTTTT
TRBJ1-5 | TRBV3-1 | TRBD1 | NA | CASSQQGAQPQHF | TGTGCCAGCAGCCAACAGGGGGCTCAGCCCCAGCATTTT
TRBJ2-5 | TRBV18 | NA | many | CASSRLVGETQYF | TGTGCCAGCTCACGACTAGTAGGGGAGACCCAGTACTTC
TRBJ2-5 | TRBV5-1 | NA | few | CASSLGTIQETQYF | TGCGCCAGCAGCTTGGGGACGATCCAAGAGACCCAGTACTTC
TRBJ2-1 | TRBV4-1 | NA | many | CASSQPGTWGNEQFF | TGCGCCAGCAGCCAGCCAGGGACATGGGGCAATGAGCAGTTCTTC
TRBJ2-1 | TRBV7-9 | TRBD1 | few | CASSFTSGQGAREFF | TGTGCCAGCAGCTTTACATCTGGACAGGGGGCTAGGGAGTTCTTC
TRBJ1-2 | TRBV4-1 | NA | NA | CASSQVRSGYTF | TGCGCCAGCAGCCAAGTACGTAGCGGCTACACCTTC
TRBJ2-5 | TRBV25-1 | NA | NA | CASSSIRLETQYF | TGTGCCAGCAGTTCTATTCGGCTTGAGACCCAGTACTTC
TRBJ1-5 | TRBV15 | NA | NA | CATSSLSGINQPQHF | TGTGCCACCAGCAGCCTATCAGGGATCAATCAGCCCCAGCATTTT
TRBJ2-5 | TRBV7-3 | NA | NA | CASSFRASGTQYF | TGTGCCAGCAGCTTTAGGGCATCGGGGACCCAGTACTTC
TRBJ2-5 | TRBV2 | NA | many | CASSERNRMAQYF | TGTGCCAGCAGTGAAAGGAACAGAATGGCCCAGTACTTC
TRBJ1-1 | TRBV6-5 | NA | many | CASSYLSWADRNTEAFF | TGTGCCAGCAGTTACCTTAGCTGGGCGGATAGGAACACTGAAGCTTTCTTT
TRBJ2-7 | TRBV25-1 | NA | many | CASSEKVGGSKEQYF | TGTGCCAGCAGTGAAAAAGTAGGGGGATCAAAAGAGCAGTACTTC